This TCR beta chain was captured by sequencing in a study of cytomegalovirus exposure and HLA in healthy donors. Using immunoSEQ multiplex PCR, the repertoire was profiled, and TCRdb retains in-frame clones only, with some absent. The table has 70,000 to 90,000 clones, 85% seen once. This sequence originates from a man younger than 45 in good health and CMV-seronegative. Sequencing was carried out using PBMCs.

The CDR3 bases are TGCGCCAGCAGCCAAGAGACTAGCGGGGCCTACAATGAGCAGTTCTTC. Its translation is CASSQETSGAYNEQFF. The J gene is TRBJ2-1, the V gene TRBV4-1; 11 positions agree with TRBD2. Per germline, CDR1 MGHRA and CDR2 YSYEKL. J gave up 2 bases and V 0 bases, and 0 bases lay outside the gene matches. The CDR3 contains 16 residues.